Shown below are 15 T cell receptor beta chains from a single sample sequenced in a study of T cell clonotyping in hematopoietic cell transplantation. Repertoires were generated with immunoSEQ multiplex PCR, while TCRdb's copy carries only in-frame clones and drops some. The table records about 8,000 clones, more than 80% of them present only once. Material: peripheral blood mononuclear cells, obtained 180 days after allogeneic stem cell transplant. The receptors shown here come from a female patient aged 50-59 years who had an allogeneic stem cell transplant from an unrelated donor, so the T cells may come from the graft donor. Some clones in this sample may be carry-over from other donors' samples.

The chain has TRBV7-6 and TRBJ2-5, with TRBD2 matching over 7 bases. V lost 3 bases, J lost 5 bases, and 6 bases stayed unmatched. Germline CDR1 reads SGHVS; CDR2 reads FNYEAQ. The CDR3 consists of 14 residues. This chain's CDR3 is CASSLGGYSETQYF. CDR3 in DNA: TGTGCCAGCAGCTTGGGAGGGTATTCGGAGACCCAGTACTTC.

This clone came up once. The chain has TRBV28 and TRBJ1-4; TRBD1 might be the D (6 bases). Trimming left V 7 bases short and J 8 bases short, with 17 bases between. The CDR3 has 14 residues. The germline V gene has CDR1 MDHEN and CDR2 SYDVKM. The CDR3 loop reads CASNHPDRFEKLFF. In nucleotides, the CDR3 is TGTGCCAGCAACCACCCGGACAGATTCGAAAAACTGTTTTTT.

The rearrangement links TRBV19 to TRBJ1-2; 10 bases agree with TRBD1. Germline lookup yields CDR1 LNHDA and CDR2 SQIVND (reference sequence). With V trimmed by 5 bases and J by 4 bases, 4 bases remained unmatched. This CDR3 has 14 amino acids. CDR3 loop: CASSATGGLYGYTF. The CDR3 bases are TGTGCCAGTAGTGCGACAGGGGGCCTCTATGGCTACACCTTC.

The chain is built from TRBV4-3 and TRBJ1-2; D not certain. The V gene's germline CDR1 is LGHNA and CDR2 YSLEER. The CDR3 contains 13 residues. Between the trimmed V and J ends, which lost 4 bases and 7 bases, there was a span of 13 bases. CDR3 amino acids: CASSPGYLRGYTF. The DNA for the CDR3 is TGCGCCAGCAGCCCGGGATACTTACGTGGCTACACCTTC.

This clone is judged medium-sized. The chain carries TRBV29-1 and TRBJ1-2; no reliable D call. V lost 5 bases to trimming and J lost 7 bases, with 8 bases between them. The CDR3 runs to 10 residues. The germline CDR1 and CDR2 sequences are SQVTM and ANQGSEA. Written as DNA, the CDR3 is TGCAGCGTTCGTGACATTGGCTACACCTTC. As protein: CSVRDIGYTF.

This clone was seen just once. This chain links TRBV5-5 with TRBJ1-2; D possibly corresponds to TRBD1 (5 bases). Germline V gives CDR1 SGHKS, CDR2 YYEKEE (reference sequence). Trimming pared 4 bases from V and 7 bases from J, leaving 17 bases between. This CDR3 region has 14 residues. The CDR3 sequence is CASSQVEGPSGYTF. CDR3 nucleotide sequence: TGTGCCAGCAGCCAAGTCGAGGGACCAAGTGGCTACACCTTC.

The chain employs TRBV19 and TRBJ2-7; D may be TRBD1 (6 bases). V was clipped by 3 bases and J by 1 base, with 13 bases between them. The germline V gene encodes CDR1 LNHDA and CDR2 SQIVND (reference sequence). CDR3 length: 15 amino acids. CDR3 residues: CASSMFAGVSYEQYF. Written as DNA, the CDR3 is TGTGCCAGTAGTATGTTTGCAGGGGTATCCTACGAGCAGTACTTC.

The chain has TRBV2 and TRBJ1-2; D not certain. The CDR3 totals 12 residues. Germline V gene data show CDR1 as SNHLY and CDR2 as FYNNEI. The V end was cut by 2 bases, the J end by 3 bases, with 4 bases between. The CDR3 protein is CASSEQDYGYTF. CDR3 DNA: TGTGCCAGCAGTGAACAGGACTATGGCTACACCTTC.

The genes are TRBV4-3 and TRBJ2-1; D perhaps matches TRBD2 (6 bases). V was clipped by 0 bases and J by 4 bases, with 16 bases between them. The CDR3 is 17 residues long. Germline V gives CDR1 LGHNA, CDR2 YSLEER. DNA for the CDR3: TGCGCCAGCAGCCAAGAGGCTAAACCTAGCGAGTACAATGAGCAGTTCTTC. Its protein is CASSQEAKPSEYNEQFF.

The CDR3 protein is CSVGGRGDQPQHF. The CDR3 bases are TGCAGCGTTGGGGGCAGGGGGGATCAGCCCCAGCATTTT. This sequence joins TRBV29-1 and TRBJ1-5; 7 positions agree with TRBD1. Germline CDR1 SQVTM, CDR2 ANQGSEA. The CDR3 has 13 residues. V shed 4 bases and J 5 bases; nucleotides not matched to a gene: 5.

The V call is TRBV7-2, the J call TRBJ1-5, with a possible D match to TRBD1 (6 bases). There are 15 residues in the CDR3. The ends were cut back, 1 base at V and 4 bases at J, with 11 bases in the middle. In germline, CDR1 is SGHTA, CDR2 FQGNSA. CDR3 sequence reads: CASSLDWGANQPQHF. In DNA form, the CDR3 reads TGTGCCAGCAGCTTAGATTGGGGGGCGAATCAGCCCCAGCATTTT.

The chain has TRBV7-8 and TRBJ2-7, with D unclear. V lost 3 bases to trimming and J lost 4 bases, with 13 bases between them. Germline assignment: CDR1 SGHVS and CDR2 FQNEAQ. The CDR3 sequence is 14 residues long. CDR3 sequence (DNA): TGTGCCAGCAGCTTCGACTCGGGCCCTTACGAGCAGTACTTC. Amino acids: CASSFDSGPYEQYF.

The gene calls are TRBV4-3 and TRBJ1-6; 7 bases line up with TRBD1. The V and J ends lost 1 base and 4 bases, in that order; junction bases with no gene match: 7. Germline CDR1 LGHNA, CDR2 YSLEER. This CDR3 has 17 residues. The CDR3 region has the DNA TGCGCCAGCAGCCAAGCGGGGCCGGGACAGTATAATTCACCCCTCCACTTT. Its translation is CASSQAGPGQYNSPLHF.

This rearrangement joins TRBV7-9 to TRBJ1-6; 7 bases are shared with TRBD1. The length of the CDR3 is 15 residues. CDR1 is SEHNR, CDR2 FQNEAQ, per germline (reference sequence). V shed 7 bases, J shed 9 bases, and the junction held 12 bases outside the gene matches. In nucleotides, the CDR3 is TGTGCCAGCACCTATCATCGACAGGGCGGTTCACCCCTCCACTTT. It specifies CASTYHRQGGSPLHF. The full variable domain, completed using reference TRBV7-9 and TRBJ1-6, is DTGVSQNPRHKITKRGQNVTFRCDPISEHNRLYWYRQTLGQGPEFLTYFQNEAQLEKSRLLSDRFSAERPKGSFSTLEIQRTEQGDSAMYLCASTYHRQGGSPLHFGNGTRLTVT.

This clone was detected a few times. For the CDR3, the DNA is TGCGCCAGCAGCCAAGCGTTCCTAGCGGGAGGGGATGAGCAGTTCTTC. This sequence encodes CASSQAFLAGGDEQFF. V is TRBV4-1 and J is TRBJ2-1, with 12 bases that match TRBD2. The CDR3 is 16 residues long. In germline, CDR1 is MGHRA, CDR2 YSYEKL. The J segment lost 8 bases and the V segment lost 1 base, leaving 6 bases of the junction unmatched.